Presented here are 17 T cell receptor beta chains from one specimen sequenced in a study of shared clonotypes between healthy human individuals. Clones were sequenced by immunoSEQ multiplex PCR, and TCRdb holds only the in-frame ones, with some missing. The sample includes 700,000 or so clones, 60% to 80% of them seen just once. Sample: memory CD4+ T cells sorted from blood. The subset: CD45RA-negative fraction. The receptors shown here come from a woman in her 30s in good health.

This clone has only one observation. This chain connects TRBV9 to TRBJ2-5; no clear D. Germline V gene sequence: CDR1 SGDLS, CDR2 YYNGEE. Trimming shortened V by 4 bases and J by 0 bases, and 16 bases separated the two germline ends. CDR3 length: 16 residues. CDR3 sequence: CASSPLGRIHQETQYF. For the CDR3, the DNA is TGTGCCAGCAGCCCTCTTGGAAGGATACACCAAGAGACCCAGTACTTC. The full variable domain, rest sourced from reference TRBV9 and TRBJ2-5, is DSGVTQTPKHLITATGQRVTLRCSPRSGDLSVYWYQQSLDQGLQFLIQYYNGEERAKGNILERFSAQQFPDLHSELNLSSLELGDSALYFCASSPLGRIHQETQYFGPGTRLLVL.

The V call is TRBV5-1, the J call TRBJ2-7; 9 positions agree with TRBD2. Trimming removed 0 bases from V and 5 bases from J; junction bases left unmatched: 6. The germline CDR1 and CDR2 sequences are SGHRS and YFSETQ. This CDR3 is built from 15 residues. CDR3 nucleotide sequence: TGCGCCAGCAGCTTGGAAGTTAGCGGGAGTGACGAGCAGTACTTC. Amino acids: CASSLEVSGSDEQYF.

A few counts support this clone. The chain employs TRBV6-5 and TRBJ2-7, with a tentative D call TRBD2 (6 bases). CDR1 and CDR2 (germline): MNHEY, SVGAGI. The CDR3 totals 14 residues. Trimming pared 0 bases from V and 6 bases from J, leaving 12 bases between. This CDR3 reads CASSYSNFGSEQYF. The CDR3 nucleotides are TGTGCCAGCAGTTACTCGAATTTCGGGAGCGAGCAGTACTTC.

This clone was seen only a few times. This sequence joins TRBV4-2 and TRBJ1-4; D is unresolved. Trimming removed 5 bases from V and 6 bases from J, with 16 bases in between. The CDR3 consists of 15 residues. Germline V gives CDR1 LGHNA, CDR2 YNFKEQ. The CDR3 protein is CASSLLRELDEKLFF. The CDR3 nucleotides are TGTGCCAGCAGCTTACTAAGGGAATTAGATGAAAAACTGTTTTTT.

At least ten counts were recorded for this clone. The J gene is TRBJ2-5, the V gene TRBV6-1, with TRBD1 matching 7 bases. The length of the CDR3 is 11 residues. Trimming took 8 bases from V and 14 from J; bases not matched to a gene: 11. Germline values: CDR1 MNHNS, CDR2 SASEGT. The CDR3 bases are TGTGCCAGCGAGGGACAGCCCATGAGATACTTC. Translation: CASEGQPMRYF.

This clone has just one count. The chain joins TRBV18 to TRBJ1-1; 7 nucleotides line up with TRBD1. The germline CDR1 and CDR2 sequences are KGHSH and LQKENI. The CDR3 has 15 amino acids. V shed 3 bases, J shed 0 bases, and the junction held 4 bases outside the gene matches. The CDR3 is CASSPGQVMNTEAFF. The CDR3 DNA follows: TGTGCCAGCTCACCTGGACAGGTCATGAACACTGAAGCTTTCTTT.

This clone was counted a few times. This CDR3 is CASSSGQGGHQPQHF. CDR3 sequence (DNA): TGCGCCAGCAGCTCGGGACAGGGAGGCCATCAGCCCCAGCATTTT. The chain carries TRBV5-1 and TRBJ1-5; 9 positions match TRBD1. Germline-derived CDR1 and CDR2 are SGHRS and YFSETQ. The trim removed 3 bases at V and 5 bases at J, leaving 6 bases unmatched. This CDR3 is built from 15 residues.

With respect to this clone: It may be a read error: a sequence one base away is much more abundant. The V call is TRBV5-5, the J call TRBJ2-5, with D unresolved. The germline CDR1 and CDR2 sequences are SGHKS and YYEKEE (reference sequence). Trimming cost V 0 bases and J 0 bases, with 6 bases left between them. This CDR3 has 14 residues. This CDR3 reads CASSLGQDQETQYF. CDR3 DNA sequence: TGTGCCAGCAGCTTGGGGCAGGACCAAGAGACCCAGTACTTC.

This clone was seen more than once but under ten times. The chain employs TRBV5-1 and TRBJ1-1, with 9 bases that match TRBD1. V lost 4 bases and J lost 4; bases outside the gene matches: 5. Germline CDR1 reads SGHRS; CDR2 reads YFSETQ. This CDR3 is 14 amino acids long. CDR3 nucleotide sequence: TGCGCCAGCAGCCGGACAGGGGCGGTCACTGAAGCTTTCTTT. It encodes CASSRTGAVTEAFF.

V usage is TRBV29-1 and J usage is TRBJ1-4, with D perhaps TRBD1 (5 bases). The CDR3 sequence is 13 residues long. Germline loops: CDR1 SQVTM, CDR2 ANQGSEA. Trimming pared 4 bases from V and 6 bases from J, leaving 12 bases between. The CDR3 DNA reads as TGCAGCGTTGGGGGCCTCAGGGATGAAAAACTGTTTTTT. The encoded protein is CSVGGLRDEKLFF.

This sequence joins TRBV13 and TRBJ2-5; D unclear. The better agreement between TRBJ2-7 and the DNA end casts doubt on the J call. The CDR3 loop spans 13 amino acids. Germline loops: CDR1 PRHDT, CDR2 FYEKMQ (reference sequence). CDR3 loop: CASSFTTDTEQYF. The CDR3 coding sequence is TGTGCCAGCAGCTTTACGACTGATACCGAGCAGTACTTC.

The genes are TRBV5-1 and TRBJ2-3; 8 bases agree with TRBD2. The CDR3 is 17 residues long. Germline CDR1 SGHRS, CDR2 YFSETQ. V trimming: 4 bases; J trimming: 4 bases; junction bases outside the gene matches: 14. This CDR3 reads CASSLWPLAGGSDTQYF. CDR3 bases: TGCGCCAGCAGCCTCTGGCCGCTAGCGGGTGGATCAGATACGCAGTATTTT.

V and J are TRBV7-8 and TRBJ1-4; TRBD1 is a possible D gene (6 bases). V shed 5 bases and J shed 6 bases, with 25 bases lying between them. The CDR3 sequence is 18 residues long. The germline gives CDR1 SGHVS, CDR2 FQNEAQ. Here the CDR3 DNA reads TGTGCCAGCAGCCCAAAGAAGCCGGGGGCGGTGGGTGATGAAAAACTGTTTTTT. Residues: CASSPKKPGAVGDEKLFF.

The rearrangement links TRBV2 to TRBJ1-5; TRBD1 might be the D (5 bases). V lost 6 bases and J lost 1, with 7 bases in between. Germline V gene lookup returns CDR1 SNHLY and CDR2 FYNNEI. There are 13 residues in the CDR3. For the CDR3, the DNA is TGTGCCAGCAGGACAGTAAGCAATCAGCCCCAGCATTTT. This translates into CASRTVSNQPQHF.

This clone was seen repeatedly, ten times or more. V is TRBV7-8 and J is TRBJ2-5, with D tentatively TRBD2 (6 bases). Between the trimmed V and J ends, which lost 5 bases and 0 bases, there was a span of 16 bases. The CDR3 is 16 residues long. Per germline, CDR1 SGHVS and CDR2 FQNEAQ. The CDR3 here is CASSLRQRDYQETQYF. In DNA, the CDR3 is TGTGCCAGCAGCCTCCGGCAGAGGGACTACCAAGAGACCCAGTACTTC.

The gene calls are TRBV6-1 and TRBJ1-2; TRBD1 aligns across 9 bases. Germline V gene sequence: CDR1 MNHNS, CDR2 SASEGT. Losses at the gene ends were 2 bases for V and 7 bases for J; bases not matched to a gene: 8. The CDR3 loop spans 15 amino acids. CDR3 bases: TGTGCCAGCAGTGAAAGGGGACAGGGACGGTCTGGCTACACCTTC. Amino acid sequence: CASSERGQGRSGYTF.

This clone was picked up a small number of times. This rearrangement joins TRBV5-6 to TRBJ2-3; tentative D call: TRBD2 (6 bases). This CDR3 has 16 residues. The V end lost 1 base, the J end lost 1 base, and 13 bases lay between the germline ends. Germline V CDR1 and CDR2: SGHDT, YYEEEE. The CDR3 region is CASSLRAAGRTDTQYF. CDR3 DNA: TGTGCCAGCAGCTTGCGGGCGGCGGGACGCACAGATACGCAGTATTTT.